This T cell receptor beta chain derives from a study of memory CD4+ T cells and cytomegalovirus serostatus. General observations from the study: Each of 65 to 70 CMV-associated TCRbeta sequences occurred in one to five individuals.

The sort gate was single viable CD3+CD4+CD8-CD45RO+ cells for memory CD4+ T cells. Serum IgG to CMV pp150, pp28, p38 and p52 defined serostatus. After thawing, CD4+ T cells were positively selected. Details on this clone: Its antigen remains unknown.

Data came from immunoSEQ multiplex PCR; TCRdb stores just in-frame clones and leaves some out. The sample consists of tens of thousands of clones, about three quarters of them appearing once. The clonotype originates from an adult in good health and CMV-seropositive. Sequenced input: memory CD4+ T cells from blood.

The CDR3 region is CASSADGLSHQPQHF. CDR3 DNA sequence: TGTGCCAGCAGCGCCGACGGCCTGTCCCATCAGCCCCAGCATTTT. V usage is TRBV9 and J usage is TRBJ1-5; D call uncertain. Between the trimmed V and J ends, which lost 3 bases and 5 bases, there was a span of 15 bases. The CDR3 is made up of 15 amino acids. CDR1 and CDR2 from the germline V gene are SGDLS and YYNGEE.